This TCR beta chain was recorded in a study of blood T cell repertoires in COVID-19. Study background: The origin of the acute and convalescent COVID-19 samples was the United States, Italy and Spain. In each case, the material was cDNA or gDNA derived from T cells, B-cell-depleted T cells, or PBMCs.

The germline V gene encodes CDR1 SGDLS and CDR2 YYNGEE. The CDR3 covers 16 residues. The V gene end was trimmed by 2 bases and the J gene end by 2 bases; junction bases not matched to a gene: 5. Data came from immunoSEQ multiplex PCR; TCRdb stores just in-frame clones and leaves some out. The profile covers hundreds of thousands of clones, with approximately 87% appearing a single time and about 1.6% taken by the ten largest. This TCR derives from a woman in her 40s who had recovered from COVID-19. This chain links TRBV9 with TRBJ1-1; 11 bases agree with TRBD1. Material for sequencing was peripheral blood. The CDR3 loop reads CASSVSGTGGNTEAFF. In DNA form, the CDR3 reads TGTGCCAGCAGCGTTTCCGGGACAGGGGGAAACACTGAAGCTTTCTTT.